This T cell receptor beta chain was recovered during a study of radiotherapy plus CTLA-4 blockade in lung cancer. Study information: For 15% to 20% of patients, objective responses occurred, and around 31% had disease control. Study results and caveats: Expansion of tumor-derived TCR clones was observed in blood after radiotherapy plus ipilimumab.

TCRdb keeps only in-frame clones here, not all; method: immunoSEQ multiplex PCR. Of 95,000 to 150,000 clones listed, 90% were seen once; the top ten hold approximately 7.2%. With regard to this clone: Its antigen is not known.

CDR1 and CDR2 from the germline V gene are SEHNR and FQNEAQ (reference sequence). The J segment lost 5 bases and the V segment lost 5 bases, leaving 13 bases of the junction unmatched. This CDR3 comprises 17 residues. The chain links TRBV7-9 to TRBJ2-2, with 8 bases lining up with TRBD2. The TCR was taken from a human donor with non-small cell lung cancer that progressed on radiotherapy plus ipilimumab. The source material was peripheral blood, sampled from a patient treated with radiotherapy plus ipilimumab. The chain's CDR3 is CASSRPSGTRLTGELFF. The CDR3 DNA is TGTGCCAGCAGCCGTCCATCGGGGACTAGACTAACCGGGGAGCTGTTTTTT.